This T cell receptor beta chain came from a study of T cells in Graves' hyperthyroidism and ophthalmopathy. Study information: Peripheral blood was taken when the disease was first diagnosed, before any treatment began.

Any patient presenting with uncontrolled infection, other autoimmune disease, pregnancy or lactation was left out. J lost 6 bases, V lost 4 bases, and 7 bases had no gene match. Germline V lookup: CDR1 DFQATT, CDR2 SNEGSKA (reference sequence). The CDR3 sequence is 14 residues long. RNA transcripts were the template for amplifying TCR beta CDR3 regions. The HTBI set primed first-round TCR CDR3 RT-PCR. TCRdb itself ran the multiplex PCR reads through MiXCR, one entry per CDR3 protein. The data contain 700,000 to 850,000 distinct CDR3 sequences, under 45% of them singletons. The clonotype comes from a woman aged 40 to 50 with Graves' hyperthyroidism. The chain recombines TRBV20-1 with TRBJ1-5; 9 bases map to TRBD1. Sequencing used blood. The CDR3 region has the DNA TGCAGTGCTACCCTGACAGGGGGTCGTCAGCCCCAGCATTTT. Translated: CSATLTGGRQPQHF.